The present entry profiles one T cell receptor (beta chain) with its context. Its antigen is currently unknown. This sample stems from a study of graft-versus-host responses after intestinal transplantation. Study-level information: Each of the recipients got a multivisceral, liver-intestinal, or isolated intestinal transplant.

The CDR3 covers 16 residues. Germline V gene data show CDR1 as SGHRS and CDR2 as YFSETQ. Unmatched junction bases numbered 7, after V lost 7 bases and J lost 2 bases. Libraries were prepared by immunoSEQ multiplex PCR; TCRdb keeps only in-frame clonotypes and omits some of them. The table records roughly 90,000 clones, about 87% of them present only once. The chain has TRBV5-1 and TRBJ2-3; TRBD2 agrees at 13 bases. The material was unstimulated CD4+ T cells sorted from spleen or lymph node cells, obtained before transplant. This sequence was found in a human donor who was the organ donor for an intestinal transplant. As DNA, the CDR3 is TGCGCCAGCGGCACTGGGACTAGCGGGGCCACAGATACGCAGTATTTT. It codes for CASGTGTSGATDTQYF.